A single sample gave rise to the 14 T cell receptor beta chains below, sequenced in a study of cytomegalovirus exposure and HLA in healthy donors. The PCR made use of 60 Vbeta and 13 Jbeta primers. Sequencing was performed with immunoSEQ multiplex PCR; in TCRdb, only in-frame clones are kept and a portion is missing. The sample yields 100,000 to 150,000 clones, around three quarters seen once. The material sequenced was PBMCs. The receptor source for this set is a man aged 35 to 55 in good health and CMV-seronegative.

The chain uses TRBV7-3 and TRBJ2-3, with 10 bases matching TRBD2. The CDR3 covers 15 residues. Germline values: CDR1 SGHTA, CDR2 FQGTGA. Trimming at V came to 2 bases and at J to 5 bases, leaving 4 bases not matched to a gene. The CDR3 nucleotides read TGTGCCAGCAGCTTACTAGCGGGGGCACAAGATACGCAGTATTTT. This translates into CASSLLAGAQDTQYF. Combining the CDR3 with reference TRBV7-3 and TRBJ2-3 gives the whole variable domain GAGVSQTPSNKVTEKGKYVELRCDPISGHTALYWYRQSLGQGPEFLIYFQGTGAADDSGLPNDRFFAVRPEGSVSTLKIQRTERGDSAVYLCASSLLAGAQDTQYFGPGTRLTVL.

V is TRBV6-6 and J is TRBJ2-7; D not resolved. The CDR3 extends over 13 amino acids. Germline V gene lookup returns CDR1 MNHNY and CDR2 SVGAGI (reference sequence). V gave up 0 bases and J gave up 2 bases, with 5 bases separating them. The CDR3: CASSYSQPYEQYF. CDR3 DNA sequence: TGTGCCAGCAGTTACTCACAGCCCTACGAGCAGTACTTC.

In this sample, this clone turned up a few times. V gene TRBV6-5 combines with J gene TRBJ1-1, with D maybe TRBD1 (6 bases). CDR1 is MNHEY, CDR2 SVGAGI, per germline. V was pared by 0 bases and J by 5 bases, with 7 bases between. This CDR3 comprises 13 residues. DNA of the CDR3: TGTGCCAGCAGTTACTCCGGGACAACTGAAGCTTTCTTT. This codes for CASSYSGTTEAFF.

Only a few counts were recorded for this clone. This sequence joins TRBV7-2 and TRBJ1-1; maybe TRBD1 (5 bases). V was trimmed by 4 bases and J by 0 bases, leaving 18 bases between them. Looked up from germline, CDR1 is SGHTA and CDR2 is FQGNSA. The CDR3 has 17 residues. In DNA, the CDR3 is TGTGCCAGCAGCTACGGCAGGAGGGGCCGAATGAACACTGAAGCTTTCTTT. Amino acid sequence: CASSYGRRGRMNTEAFF.

The rearrangement uses TRBV28 and TRBJ2-5; 12 bases agree with TRBD2. The CDR3 length is 17 residues. J gave up 4 bases and V 1 base, and 7 bases lay outside the gene matches. The germline V gene encodes CDR1 MDHEN and CDR2 SYDVKM. The CDR3 DNA reads TGTGCCAGCAGTTTATTAAGTGGACTAGCGGGGAGAGAGACCCAGTACTTC. Amino acid sequence: CASSLLSGLAGRETQYF.

The chain couples TRBV6-6 to TRBJ2-7; 12 nucleotides match TRBD1. Germline V gene sequence: CDR1 MNHNY, CDR2 SVGAGI (reference sequence). The CDR3 sequence is 14 residues long. Trimming at V came to 5 bases and at J to 5 bases, leaving 4 bases not matched to a gene. The CDR3 DNA reads as TGTGCCAGCAGTCGTGGGACAGGGGGCAACGAGCAGTACTTC. Encoded protein: CASSRGTGGNEQYF.

This clone was observed a handful of times. The genes are TRBV5-4 and TRBJ1-1; D is unclear. The CDR3 covers 12 residues. V lost 3 bases to trimming and J lost 1 base, with 4 bases between them. Germline V CDR1 and CDR2: SGHNT, YYREEE (reference sequence). The CDR3 sequence: CASSSRNTEAFF. The CDR3 DNA reads TGTGCCAGCAGCTCTCGGAACACTGAAGCTTTCTTT.

The chain couples TRBV28 to TRBJ2-7; D possibly corresponds to TRBD2 (6 bases). Deletions cut 3 bases from V and 0 bases from J, with 15 bases between. Germline CDR1 and CDR2: MDHEN and SYDVKM. This CDR3 has 16 residues. The CDR3 protein is CASSLYGGYRSYEQYF. Here the CDR3 DNA reads TGTGCCAGCAGTTTGTATGGGGGGTATCGCTCCTACGAGCAGTACTTC.

V usage is TRBV6-6 and J usage is TRBJ1-6; 8 nucleotides match TRBD1. There are 15 residues in the CDR3. Germline CDR1 and CDR2: MNHNY and SVGAGI (reference sequence). Trimming cost V 4 bases and J 8 bases; bases outside gene matches: 7. The CDR3 region is CASSSGQGGDSPLHF. Here the CDR3 DNA reads TGTGCCAGCAGTTCCGGACAGGGTGGGGATTCACCCCTCCACTTT.

Concerning this clone: In the same sample, other DNA sequences code for this CDR3. This CDR3 is CASSTPPARTF. The CDR3 DNA follows: TGTGCCAGCAGTACTCCCCCCGCCAGGACCTTC. The gene calls are TRBV28 and TRBJ1-2; no clear D. The V and J ends lost 5 bases and 14 bases respectively, with 15 bases between them. In germline, CDR1 is MDHEN, CDR2 SYDVKM. This CDR3 is 11 amino acids long.

The rearrangement uses TRBV11-2 and TRBJ2-7, with TRBD2 matching over 11 bases. The V gene's germline CDR1 is SGHAT and CDR2 FQNNGV. The CDR3 length is 16 residues. Losses at the gene ends were 2 bases for V and 0 bases for J; bases not matched to a gene: 3. CDR3 sequence: CASSLQGLAGSYEQYF. The CDR3 coding sequence is TGTGCCAGCAGCTTACAAGGACTAGCGGGCTCCTACGAGCAGTACTTC. Based on the CDR3 plus reference TRBV11-2 and TRBJ2-7, the full variable domain is EAGVAQSPRYKIIEKRQSVAFWCNPISGHATLYWYQQILGQGPKLLIQFQNNGVVDDSQLPKDRFSAERLKGVDSTLKIQPAKLEDSAVYLCASSLQGLAGSYEQYFGPGTRLTVT.

V gene TRBV9 combines with J gene TRBJ1-2; D unclear. Trimming took 0 bases from V and 6 from J, leaving 12 bases between them. The CDR3 spans 14 residues. CDR1 SGDLS and CDR2 YYNGEE come from the germline V gene. CDR3 sequence reads: CASSVASQAHGYTF. The CDR3 region has the DNA TGTGCCAGCAGCGTAGCTAGCCAGGCTCATGGCTACACCTTC. The full variable domain, completed using reference TRBV9 and TRBJ1-2, is DSGVTQTPKHLITATGQRVTLRCSPRSGDLSVYWYQQSLDQGLQFLIQYYNGEERAKGNILERFSAQQFPDLHSELNLSSLELGDSALYFCASSVASQAHGYTFGSGTRLTVV.

This clone was seen only once. The V call is TRBV7-8, the J call TRBJ2-4; possible D gene TRBD2, 6 bases. Germline V gene sequence: CDR1 SGHVS, CDR2 FQNEAQ. V dropped 1 base and J dropped 5 bases, with 30 bases sitting between them. This CDR3 is 21 amino acids long. CDR3 protein: CASSLVSVAGLQSGTQNIQYF. In DNA, the CDR3 is TGTGCCAGCAGCTTAGTTTCCGTGGCAGGGCTGCAAAGTGGGACTCAAAACATTCAGTACTTC.

This clone appeared a single time. The chain combines TRBV11-3 with TRBJ2-2; D remains unclear. Germline CDR1 and CDR2: SGHNT and YENEEA. CDR3 length: 14 amino acids. The germline V and J ends were trimmed by 9 bases and 4 bases, with 15 bases remaining between them. CDR3 sequence (DNA): TGTGCCAGTTCCCAGAGGTCTCTCACCGGGGAGCTGTTTTTT. Protein product: CASSQRSLTGELFF.